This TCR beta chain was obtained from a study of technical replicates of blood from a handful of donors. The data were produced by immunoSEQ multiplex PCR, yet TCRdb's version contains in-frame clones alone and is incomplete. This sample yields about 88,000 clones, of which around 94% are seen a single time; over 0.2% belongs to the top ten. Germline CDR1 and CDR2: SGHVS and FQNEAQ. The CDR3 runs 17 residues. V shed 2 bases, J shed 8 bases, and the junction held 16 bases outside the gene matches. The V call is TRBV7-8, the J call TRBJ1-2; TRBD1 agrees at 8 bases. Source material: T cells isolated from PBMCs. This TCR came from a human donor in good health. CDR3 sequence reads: CASSLLLEATGGSGYTF. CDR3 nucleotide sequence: TGTGCCAGCAGCTTACTCTTAGAGGCAACAGGGGGAAGCGGCTACACCTTC.